These 27 T cell receptor beta chains were all obtained from the same sample, sequenced in a study of healthy donors' naive CD4 and CD8 T cells. Starting from roughly 0.45 ug of total RNA, TCR libraries were made with linear amplification. One entry per CDR3 protein results from TCRdb running MiXCR on the reads. The top ten hold roughly 2.4% of the sample, which has approximately 180,000 distinct CDR3 sequences, around 70% seen once. The specimen sequenced was naive CD4+ and CD8+ T cells sorted from blood, pooled from several donors. The receptors here all came from a pool of human donors in good health; the sample pools cells from several healthy donors.

The CDR3 nucleotides read TGCAGTGCTAGAGAGGGAGTGACGGCTTTCTTT. Translated, it gives CSAREGVTAFF. The chain is built from TRBV20-1 and TRBJ1-1; D uncertain. The CDR3 length is 11 residues. The germline V and J ends were trimmed by 0 bases and 11 bases, with 10 bases remaining between them. The germline gives CDR1 DFQATT, CDR2 SNEGSKA (reference sequence).

The chain combines TRBV12-3 or TRBV12-4 with TRBJ2-6; tentatively, D is TRBD2 (5 bases). The CDR3 loop spans 17 amino acids. The germline V and J ends were trimmed by 3 bases and 0 bases, with 12 bases remaining between them. The CDR3 DNA sequence: TGTGCCAGCAGTTTTGCTGGACTTCCCTCTGGGGCCAACGTCCTGACTTTC. Protein sequence: CASSFAGLPSGANVLTF.

The DNA for the CDR3 is TGCAGCGTTGAAGTAGTGGCAAGGGGCTACGAGCAGTACTTC. It translates to CSVEVVARGYEQYF. The J gene is TRBJ2-7, the V gene TRBV29-1; a weak D match, TRBD1 (5 bases). V was shortened by 1 base and J by 3 bases, with 13 bases between the two germline ends. The germline gives CDR1 SQVTM, CDR2 ANQGSEA. This CDR3 region has 14 residues.

The chain links TRBV29-1 to TRBJ2-2, with D unresolved. The CDR3 length is 13 residues. Germline V CDR1 and CDR2: SQVTM, ANQGSEA. The germline V and J ends were trimmed by 4 bases and 3 bases, with 9 bases remaining between them. CDR3 in DNA: TGCAGCGTTGTCGACTCCTACACCGGGGAGCTGTTTTTT. Protein: CSVVDSYTGELFF.

This chain uses TRBV30 with TRBJ2-5; no firm D call. The germline V gene has CDR1 GTSNPN and CDR2 SVGIG (reference sequence). V lost 0 bases and J 5 bases, leaving 10 bases between the germline ends. The CDR3 consists of 13 residues. The CDR3 reads CAWSVRRLETQYF. CDR3 DNA sequence: TGTGCCTGGAGTGTACGTAGACTGGAGACCCAGTACTTC.

This clonotype was recorded only once. V usage is TRBV11-3 and J usage is TRBJ2-7; D may correspond to TRBD1 or TRBD2 (5 bases each). This CDR3 is 14 amino acids long. Germline CDR1 is SGHNT and CDR2 is YENEEA. V shed 1 base and J shed 4 bases, with 11 bases lying between them. CDR3 sequence: CASSLGSGAYEQYV. In DNA form, the CDR3 reads TGTGCCAGCAGCTTAGGCTCCGGGGCATACGAGCAGTACGTC.

This clonotype turned up a few times. DNA for the CDR3: TGTGCCAGCTCACTCAATTGGGGACAGGGCTCGGATCAGCCCCAGCATTTT. Amino acid sequence: CASSLNWGQGSDQPQHF. V usage is TRBV18 and J usage is TRBJ1-5; 9 positions agree with TRBD1. Germline trimming cut 4 bases from V and 5 bases from J; bases unmatched to any gene: 12. CDR1 and CDR2 (germline): KGHSH, LQKENI. There are 17 residues in the CDR3.

The rearrangement joins TRBV20-1 to TRBJ2-7; D is possibly TRBD1 (6 bases). CDR3 length: 13 residues. V was trimmed by 2 bases and J by 2 bases, leaving 10 bases between them. Germline V gives CDR1 DFQATT, CDR2 SNEGSKA (reference sequence). The CDR3 DNA reads as TGCAGTGCTAGACGCCGGGACACCTACGAGCAGTACTTC. This encodes CSARRRDTYEQYF.

The V and J genes are TRBV5-6 and TRBJ2-3; D may be TRBD2 (5 bases). CDR3 length: 15 residues. Germline assignment: CDR1 SGHDT and CDR2 YYEEEE. Trimming took 4 bases from V and 2 from J, leaving 14 bases between them. The CDR3 nucleotides read TGTGCCAGCAGCAGGTGGGAGAGTTACACAGATACGCAGTATTTT. Its translation is CASSRWESYTDTQYF.

This rearrangement joins TRBV6-2 or TRBV6-3 to TRBJ2-1, with TRBD2 matching over 8 bases. The CDR3 runs 15 residues. After removal of 3 bases from V and 6 bases from J, the junction contained 7 bases not matched to a gene. CDR1 MNHEY and CDR2 SVGEGT come from the germline V gene. This CDR3 reads CASSYPGTRGNEQFF. The CDR3 DNA reads as TGTGCCAGCAGTTATCCCGGGACTAGGGGCAATGAGCAGTTCTTC.

The chain combines TRBV29-1 with TRBJ1-1; D call uncertain. The CDR3 is made up of 13 amino acids. V shed 4 bases and J shed 4 bases, with 13 bases lying between them. CDR1 and CDR2 (germline): SQVTM, ANQGSEA. CDR3 residues: CSVAREGSTEAFF. The CDR3, as DNA: TGCAGCGTTGCAAGGGAGGGAAGCACTGAAGCTTTCTTT.

The chain is built from TRBV5-5 and TRBJ1-5; D is unresolved. Germline CDR1 SGHKS, CDR2 YYEKEE (reference sequence). The germline V and J ends were trimmed by 1 base and 3 bases, with 11 bases remaining between them. This CDR3 is built from 15 residues. The CDR3 sequence is CASSLWLGINQPQHF. The CDR3 DNA is TGTGCCAGCAGCTTGTGGTTAGGGATCAATCAGCCCCAGCATTTT.

The CDR3 sequence: CSVQGGDTEAFF. In DNA, the CDR3 is TGCAGCGTCCAAGGCGGGGACACTGAAGCTTTCTTT. The gene calls are TRBV29-1 and TRBJ1-1; no firm D call. Germline CDR1 and CDR2: SQVTM and ANQGSEA. This CDR3 is built from 12 residues. The V end lost 6 bases, the J end lost 3 bases, and 11 bases lay between the germline ends.

This sequence joins TRBV20-1 and TRBJ2-1, with TRBD2 identical over 9 bases. V was clipped by 4 bases and J by 6 bases; unmatched bases: 7. This CDR3 region has 14 residues. Looked up from germline, CDR1 is DFQATT and CDR2 is SNEGSKA (reference sequence). The CDR3 DNA sequence: TGCAGTGCTAAGGAGCGGGGGGCATCCAATGAGCAGTTCTTC. This gives the protein CSAKERGASNEQFF.

The chain has TRBV6-2 or TRBV6-3 and TRBJ2-1; tentative D call: TRBD1 (6 bases). CDR1 is MNHEY, CDR2 SVGEGT, per germline. This CDR3 region has 15 residues. V dropped 6 bases and J dropped 0 bases, with 12 bases sitting between them. The CDR3 nucleotides are TGTGCCAGCAGATGGACAGCCCTCTCCTACAATGAGCAGTTCTTC. Translating gives CASRWTALSYNEQFF.

The V call is TRBV19, the J call TRBJ2-3, with 7 bases lining up with TRBD1. Germline CDR1 and CDR2: LNHDA and SQIVND (reference sequence). The CDR3 length is 15 residues. V lost 3 bases, J lost 1 base, and 4 bases stayed unmatched. CDR3 DNA sequence: TGTGCCAGTAGTATGTCGGGGACAGGCACAGATACGCAGTATTTT. Protein product: CASSMSGTGTDTQYF.

This clonotype was seen only a few times. V gene TRBV29-1 combines with J gene TRBJ2-7, with TRBD1 as a possible D gene (6 bases). V lost 4 bases, J lost 4 bases, and 14 bases lay in between. The germline CDR1 and CDR2 sequences are SQVTM and ANQGSEA. The CDR3 is 13 residues long. The chain's CDR3 is CSVVKGDQYEQYF. In nucleotides, the CDR3 is TGCAGCGTTGTAAAGGGGGATCAATACGAGCAGTACTTC.

The V call is TRBV12-3 or TRBV12-4, the J call TRBJ1-2; D remains unclear. The germline V and J ends were trimmed by 3 bases and 4 bases, with 9 bases remaining between them. The CDR3 is 13 amino acids. The CDR3 spells CASSFRGAYGYTF. Here the CDR3 DNA reads TGTGCCAGCAGTTTTCGGGGAGCCTATGGCTACACCTTC.

In DNA form, the CDR3 reads TGCAGCGTTAGGCGGGACAGGGACTACAATGAGCAGTTCTTC. Its protein product is CSVRRDRDYNEQFF. The rearrangement links TRBV29-1 to TRBJ2-1; TRBD1 aligns across 9 bases. The CDR3 has 14 amino acids. Trimming removed 5 bases from V and 3 bases from J; junction bases left unmatched: 5. Per the germline V gene, CDR1 is SQVTM and CDR2 is ANQGSEA.

The chain uses TRBV18 and TRBJ2-7; 8 bases are shared with TRBD2. The CDR3 consists of 13 residues. The trim removed 8 bases at V and 3 bases at J, leaving 6 bases unmatched. The V gene's germline CDR1 is KGHSH and CDR2 LQKENI. CDR3 DNA sequence: TGTGCCAGCCAGGAGCGGGAGAGCTACGAGCAGTACTTC. Translated: CASQERESYEQYF.

V is TRBV29-1 and J is TRBJ2-1; 9 positions match TRBD1. Germline V CDR1 and CDR2: SQVTM, ANQGSEA. J gave up 1 base and V 3 bases, and 4 bases lay outside the gene matches. The CDR3 contains 15 residues. The CDR3 region has the DNA TGCAGCGTTGACCGGGACAGGGTTTCCTACAATGAGCAGTTCTTC. Its protein product is CSVDRDRVSYNEQFF.

The V gene is TRBV6-5, the J gene TRBJ2-6, with D unclear. V dropped 9 bases and J dropped 2 bases, with 8 bases sitting between them. This CDR3 comprises 13 residues. The V gene's germline CDR1 is MNHEY and CDR2 SVGAGI. CDR3 amino acids: CASHSPGANVLTF. Here the CDR3 DNA reads TGTGCCAGTCACAGCCCTGGGGCCAACGTCCTGACTTTC.

The rearrangement joins TRBV19 to TRBJ1-2; D call uncertain. Germline-derived CDR1 and CDR2 are LNHDA and SQIVND (reference sequence). CDR3 size: 14 residues. Trimming left V 4 bases short and J 7 bases short, with 16 bases between. The CDR3 protein is CASSTGPVFFGYTF. The CDR3 nucleotides read TGTGCCAGTAGTACGGGTCCTGTATTCTTTGGCTACACCTTC. The whole variable domain, filled in from reference TRBV19 and TRBJ1-2, reads DGGITQSPKYLFRKEGQNVTLSCEQNLNHDAMYWYRQDPGQGLRLIYYSQIVNDFQKGDIAEGYSVSREKKESFPLTVTSAQKNPTAFYLCASSTGPVFFGYTFGSGTRLTVV.

The gene calls are TRBV29-1 and TRBJ2-7; D is unclear. The CDR3 consists of 13 residues. The V end was cut by 1 base, the J end by 3 bases, with 10 bases between. Germline V gene sequence: CDR1 SQVTM, CDR2 ANQGSEA. The CDR3 DNA follows: TGCAGCGTTGAAGCCCCCTATCTCTACGAGCAGTACTTC. Translation: CSVEAPYLYEQYF.

The chain links TRBV6-6 to TRBJ1-2; possibly TRBD1 for D (5 bases). The V end lost 4 bases, the J end lost 3 bases, and 15 bases lay between the germline ends. This CDR3 is 15 amino acids long. Germline V gene data show CDR1 as MNHNY and CDR2 as SVGAGI (reference sequence). As DNA, the CDR3 is TGTGCCAGCAGTTTACCTCAGGGCTCGTACTATGGCTACACCTTC. Protein sequence: CASSLPQGSYYGYTF.

V and J are TRBV29-1 and TRBJ1-2; unclear D gene. V was trimmed by 4 bases and J by 3 bases, leaving 6 bases between them. The CDR3 covers 11 residues. CDR1 and CDR2 (germline): SQVTM, ANQGSEA. CDR3 DNA sequence: TGCAGCGTTGTGCTTGACTATGGCTACACCTTC. This sequence encodes CSVVLDYGYTF.

The genes are TRBV29-1 and TRBJ2-1; 7 bases agree with TRBD2. V lost 5 bases, J lost 8 bases, and 9 bases stayed unmatched. The CDR3 totals 13 residues. The germline gives CDR1 SQVTM, CDR2 ANQGSEA. The CDR3 bases are TGCAGCGTTAACGTAGGACTAGGGTATGAGCAGTTCTTC. It is translated as CSVNVGLGYEQFF.